The table lists the clone carrying this T cell receptor (beta chain) with a few counts. From germline, CDR1 is MNHEY and CDR2 SMNVEV (reference sequence). CDR3 length: 15 amino acids. The V and J ends lost 4 bases and 4 bases, in that order; junction bases with no gene match: 8. The source of the sample is a study of blood T cell repertoires in COVID-19. As for the study in general: Samples of COVID-19 (acute and convalescent) were obtained from the United States, Italy and Spain. Nucleic acid was either cDNA or gDNA, and it came from T cells, B-cell-depleted T cells, or PBMCs.

Per the authors' pipeline: Amplification of reference gene primers provided the estimated nucleated cell counts. Profiling relied on immunoSEQ multiplex PCR, and the TCRdb table lists in-frame clones only, not all of them. The V and J calls and the clone size are those of that table, but D and trimming were determined from the DNA. The sample includes 100,000 to 150,000 clones, approximately 83% of them seen just once. V is TRBV27 and J is TRBJ2-7, with 9 bases lining up with TRBD1. The sequencing input was peripheral blood. The receptor's source is a man older than 75 with active or convalescent COVID-19. The CDR3 is CASSSLGQGNYEQYF. CDR3 in DNA: TGTGCCAGCAGTTCCTTGGGACAGGGTAATTACGAGCAGTACTTC.